The T cell receptor beta chain described here comes from a study of blood T cell repertoires in COVID-19. Study in general: PBMCs, B-cell-depleted T cells, or T cells were the source of the cDNA or gDNA that made up the material.

V trimming: 8 bases; J trimming: 3 bases; junction bases outside the gene matches: 3. The CDR3 extends over 13 amino acids. CDR1 KGHDR and CDR2 SFDVKD come from the germline V gene. Measured with immunoSEQ multiplex PCR; TCRdb has only the in-frame clones, and not every one. The top ten hold 3.9% of the sample, which has 110,000 or so clones, approximately 81% seen once. V and J are TRBV24-1 and TRBJ1-5; TRBD1 aligns across 7 bases. Input material: peripheral blood. The receptor's source is a man in his 60s with acute or convalescent COVID-19. The CDR3 sequence: CATTTGNNQPQHF. The DNA of the CDR3 is TGTGCCACCACGACAGGGAACAATCAGCCCCAGCATTTT.